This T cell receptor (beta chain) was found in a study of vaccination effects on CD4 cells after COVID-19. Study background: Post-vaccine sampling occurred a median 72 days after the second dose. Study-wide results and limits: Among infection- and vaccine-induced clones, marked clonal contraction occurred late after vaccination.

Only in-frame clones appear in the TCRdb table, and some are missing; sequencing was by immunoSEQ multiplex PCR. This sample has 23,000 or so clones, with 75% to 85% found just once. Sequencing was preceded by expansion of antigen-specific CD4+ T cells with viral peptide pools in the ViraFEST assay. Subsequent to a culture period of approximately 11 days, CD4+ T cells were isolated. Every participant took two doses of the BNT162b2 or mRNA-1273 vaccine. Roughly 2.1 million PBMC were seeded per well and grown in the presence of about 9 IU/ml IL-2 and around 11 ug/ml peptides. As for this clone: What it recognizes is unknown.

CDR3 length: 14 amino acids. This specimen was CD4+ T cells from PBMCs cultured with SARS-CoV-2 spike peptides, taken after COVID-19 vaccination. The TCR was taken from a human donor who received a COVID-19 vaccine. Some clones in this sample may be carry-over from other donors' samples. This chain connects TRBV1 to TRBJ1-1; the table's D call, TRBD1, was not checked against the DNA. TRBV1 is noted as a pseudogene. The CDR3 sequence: CTSSQGTKNTEAFF. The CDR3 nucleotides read TGCACCAGCAGCCAAGGGACAAAGAACACTGAAGCTTTCTTT.